Listed below are T cell receptor beta chains from one sample, sequenced in a study of prognosis after radiotherapy for stage I lung cancer. One entry per CDR3 protein results from TCRdb running MiXCR on the multiplex PCR reads. The table records around 30,000 distinct CDR3 sequences, 32% of them present only once. The input for sequencing was PBMCs, taken before or after stereotactic body radiation therapy (not recorded which). Every receptor here comes from a donor aged 50 or older with non-small cell lung cancer. Both conserved end residues are part of each CDR3. Each record gives: V gene, clone size, CDR3 protein. Clone size is given for some rows only: seen once, a few or many times, or a class if the clone is expanded.

TRBV6-2/TRBV6-3 many CASSEETYSTDTQYF
TRBV27 many CASSKGQSTYEQYF
TRBV6-5 many CASSSTTGWDGYTF
TRBV3-1 many CASSQGTVSYNEQFF
TRBV6-2/TRBV6-3 . CASTMTGRTGELFF
TRBV28 many CASSFGYRAEAFF
TRBV9 many CASSQSGANVLTF
TRBV6-1 medium-sized CASTFSTGPDPLHF
TRBV6-1 once CACSEGRSARYEQYF
TRBV5-6 . CASSLKGVAIQYF
TRBV10-3 many CAISLDGNQPQHF
TRBV6-1 . CASSPPGTSGRNEQYF
TRBV12-3/TRBV12-4 many CASSPYGSLQFF
TRBV6-2/TRBV6-3 many CASGSNGDTGELFF
TRBV2 many CASRTGTTNTGELFF
TRBV19 many CASGGTVGNEQFF
TRBV5-1 many CASSLEAGISYEQYF
TRBV7-9 many CASSLWTRENEKLFF
TRBV7-9 many CASGDLAEAFF
TRBV19 many CASSSSLDSGNTIYF
TRBV4-3 many CASSQETGGGSTEAFF
TRBV11-2 many CASSNRYSPLHF
TRBV6-2/TRBV6-3 . CASSRGGSGANFLTF
TRBV15 . CATSRDTMGGKGTGHYEQYF
TRBV30 many CAWSMGNNQPQHF
TRBV20-1 . CSARGGSLAAYEQYF
TRBV6-1 many CASTPQGVNQPQHF
TRBV2 many CASSAGQGAYEQYF
TRBV5-4 few CASSPGGSQETQYF
TRBV19 many CASRHWDANQPQHF
TRBV7-2 . CASNFGTVEPQHF
TRBV20-1 medium-sized CSARGLGTGGYGYTF
TRBV6-2/TRBV6-3 . CASSSPMGGSFEQYF
TRBV18 . CASSPLEGAETQYF
TRBV20-1 . CSAGSGGSYEQYF
TRBV2 many CASRRSLGGANEKLFF
TRBV5-1 once CASSLDSGGYGNTIYF
TRBV6-1 many CASSETGASGNTIYF
TRBV6-5 many CASSYSRTGGGNSPLHF
TRBV4-3 . CASSYAPTGSGNTMYF
TRBV6-5 . CASSWGTLVEQYF
TRBV5-1 many CASTYSPNTEAFF
TRBV30 many CAWSAGLLKNNEQFF
TRBV18 many CASSPQGHNVMNTEAFF
TRBV6-1 many CASSYLRGTEAFF
TRBV12-3/TRBV12-4 . CAGRRGDRGPDEQFF
TRBV7-2 many CASSLATGEQYF
TRBV4-2 many CASSQRGTQQGGYTF
TRBV12-3/TRBV12-4 many CASSLGIQGQPQHF
TRBV15 many CATSAKKGPLSYGYTF
TRBV7-8 many CASSLGTGNTEAFF
TRBV7-9 many CASSLAETVGNGYTF
TRBV6-1 many CASSRAGGPNEQFF
TRBV19 many CASSKPSGADTQYF
TRBV30 few CAWTGIQDTEAFF
TRBV24-1 . CATSDLHSRNTGELFF
TRBV19 many CASSPEFSLEKLFF
TRBV7-2 medium-sized CASSPRAGIEAFF
TRBV6-1 . CAISPRGAGSYEQYF